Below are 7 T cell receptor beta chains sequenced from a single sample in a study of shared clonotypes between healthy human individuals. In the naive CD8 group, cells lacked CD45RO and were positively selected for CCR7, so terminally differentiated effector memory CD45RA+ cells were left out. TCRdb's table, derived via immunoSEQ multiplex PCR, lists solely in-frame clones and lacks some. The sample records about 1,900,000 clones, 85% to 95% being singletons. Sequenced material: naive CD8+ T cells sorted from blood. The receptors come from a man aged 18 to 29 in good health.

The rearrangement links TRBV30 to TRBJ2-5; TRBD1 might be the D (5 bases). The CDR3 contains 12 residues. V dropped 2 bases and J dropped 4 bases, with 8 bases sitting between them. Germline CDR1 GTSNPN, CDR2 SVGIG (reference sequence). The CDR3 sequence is CAWSTQGETQYF. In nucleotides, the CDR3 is TGTGCCTGGAGTACTCAGGGAGAGACCCAGTACTTC.

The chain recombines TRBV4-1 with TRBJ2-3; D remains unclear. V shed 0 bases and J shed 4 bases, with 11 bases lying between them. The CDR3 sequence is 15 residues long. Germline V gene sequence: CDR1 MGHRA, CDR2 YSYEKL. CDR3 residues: CASSQDSVGPDTQYF. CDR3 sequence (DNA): TGCGCCAGCAGCCAAGATAGTGTGGGCCCAGATACGCAGTATTTT.

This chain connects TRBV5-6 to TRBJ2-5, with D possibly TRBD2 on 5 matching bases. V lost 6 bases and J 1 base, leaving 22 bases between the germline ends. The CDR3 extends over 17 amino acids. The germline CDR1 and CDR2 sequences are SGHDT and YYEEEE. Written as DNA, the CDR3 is TGTGCCAGCAACTACGGAGCCCACGGGAATTCCCAAGAGACCCAGTACTTC. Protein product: CASNYGAHGNSQETQYF.

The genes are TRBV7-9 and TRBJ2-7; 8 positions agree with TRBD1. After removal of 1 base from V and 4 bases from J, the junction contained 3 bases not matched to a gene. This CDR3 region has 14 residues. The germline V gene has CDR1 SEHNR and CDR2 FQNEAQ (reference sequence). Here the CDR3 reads CASSLGDRRYEQYF. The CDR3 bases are TGTGCCAGCAGCTTAGGGGACAGGAGGTACGAGCAGTACTTC. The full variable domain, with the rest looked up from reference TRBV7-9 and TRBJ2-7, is DTGVSQNPRHKITKRGQNVTFRCDPISEHNRLYWYRQTLGQGPEFLTYFQNEAQLEKSRLLSDRFSAERPKGSFSTLEIQRTEQGDSAMYLCASSLGDRRYEQYFGPGTRLTVT.

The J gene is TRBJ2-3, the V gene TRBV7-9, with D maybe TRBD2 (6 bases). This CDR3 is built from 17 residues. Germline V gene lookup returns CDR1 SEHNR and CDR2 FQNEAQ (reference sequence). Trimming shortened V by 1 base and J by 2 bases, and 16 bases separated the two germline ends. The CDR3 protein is CASSLGWVAEYTDTQYF. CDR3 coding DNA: TGTGCCAGCAGCTTAGGGTGGGTAGCGGAGTACACAGATACGCAGTATTTT. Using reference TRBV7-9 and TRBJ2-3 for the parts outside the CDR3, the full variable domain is DTGVSQNPRHKITKRGQNVTFRCDPISEHNRLYWYRQTLGQGPEFLTYFQNEAQLEKSRLLSDRFSAERPKGSFSTLEIQRTEQGDSAMYLCASSLGWVAEYTDTQYFGPGTRLTVL.

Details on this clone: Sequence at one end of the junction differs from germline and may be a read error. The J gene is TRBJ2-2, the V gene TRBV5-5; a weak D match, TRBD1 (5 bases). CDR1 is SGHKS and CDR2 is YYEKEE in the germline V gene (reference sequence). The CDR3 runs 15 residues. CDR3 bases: TGTGCCAGCAGTTTGGACACGTCGAACACCGGGGAGCTGTTTTTT. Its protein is CASSLDTSNTGELFF. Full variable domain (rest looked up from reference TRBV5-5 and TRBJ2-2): DAGVTQSPTHLIKTRGQQVTLRCSPISGHKSVSWYQQVLGQGPQFIFQYYEKEERGRGNFPDRFSARQFPNYSSELNVNALLLGDSALYLCASSLDTSNTGELFFGEGSRLTVL.

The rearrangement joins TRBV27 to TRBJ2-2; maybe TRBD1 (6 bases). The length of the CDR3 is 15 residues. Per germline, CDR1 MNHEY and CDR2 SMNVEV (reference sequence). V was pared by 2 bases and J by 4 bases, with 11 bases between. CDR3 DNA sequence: TGTGCCAGCAGTTTAAGGCAGGGGCCCACCGGGGAGCTGTTTTTT. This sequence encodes CASSLRQGPTGELFF.